This T cell receptor (beta chain) was recovered during a study of cytomegalovirus exposure and HLA in healthy donors. Primers: 60 Vbeta forward and 13 Jbeta reverse. Some clones are missing from TCRdb's copy, which holds only in-frame ones; the method was immunoSEQ multiplex PCR. This table has around 130,000 clones, 80% to 90% appearing once. The J segment lost 4 bases and the V segment lost 1 base, leaving 3 bases of the junction unmatched. CDR3 length: 15 residues. CDR1 GTSNPN and CDR2 SVGIG come from the germline V gene (reference sequence). The sequence derives from a man aged 45 to 65 in good health and CMV-seronegative. This chain joins TRBV30 and TRBJ1-6, with 8 bases matching TRBD1. The sample comprised PBMCs. CDR3 sequence (DNA): TGTGCCTGGAGTGCAGGGGGCTGGTATAATTCACCCCTCCACTTT. It codes for CAWSAGGWYNSPLHF.